These T cell receptor beta chains were read from a single sample in a study of blood T cell repertoires in COVID-19. The data were produced by immunoSEQ multiplex PCR, yet TCRdb's version contains in-frame clones alone and is incomplete. The table records approximately 300,000 clones, about nine tenths of them present only once. Sequencing was performed on PBMCs or T cells enriched from blood (not recorded which). The receptors originated from a woman aged 18-30 years who had recovered from COVID-19. The CDR3 runs from the conserved cysteine through the conserved F or W. D genes are given only for firm matches. Size tells how often a clone was seen (once, few, many) or the class of an expanded clone, and some rows leave it out.

NA	TRBV6-5	TRBJ2-2	NA	CASGPDRSGELFF	TGTGCCAGCGGACCAGACAGATCCGGGGAGCTGTTTTTT
NA	TRBV5-1	TRBJ1-5	TRBD1	CASSLPHTGVGNQPQHF	TGCGCCAGCAGTCTACCCCACACAGGGGTGGGCAATCAGCCCCAGCATTTT
once	TRBV5-1	TRBJ1-6	NA	CASSLGEGNAMGSPLHF	TGCGCCAGCAGCTTGGGGGAGGGAAACGCCATGGGATCACCCCTCCACTTT
once	TRBV7-3	TRBJ1-1	TRBD1	CASSLMGTGTNTEAFF	TGTGCCAGCAGCTTAATGGGGACAGGGACGAACACTGAAGCTTTCTTT
NA	TRBV5-4	TRBJ1-6	TRBD1	CASSTGQGRSYNSPLHF	TGTGCCAGCAGTACTGGACAGGGGAGGTCCTATAATTCACCCCTCCACTTT
NA	TRBV10-3	TRBJ1-1	NA	CASLGSEDVEAFF	TGTGCCTCACTAGGGTCGGAAGACGTGGAAGCTTTCTTT
NA	TRBV9	TRBJ2-5	TRBD2	CASSVAPTSVGFVETQYF	TGTGCCAGCAGCGTAGCTCCGACTAGCGTTGGGTTTGTGGAGACCCAGTACTTC
NA	TRBV7-9	TRBJ1-2	NA	CASSLAAVSDYGYTF	TGTGCCAGCAGCTTAGCGGCGGTTTCCGACTATGGCTACACCTTC
NA	TRBV28	TRBJ2-1	NA	CATLRLAWNEQFF	TGTGCCACCCTGAGGCTAGCGTGGAATGAGCAGTTCTTC
many	TRBV29-1	TRBJ2-1	TRBD2	CSVDTVLADINEQFF	TGCAGCGTTGATACGGTCCTAGCGGACATTAATGAGCAGTTCTTC
NA	TRBV11-2	TRBJ2-1	TRBD2	CASSLGLAGGQEEQFF	TGTGCCAGCAGCTTAGGACTAGCGGGAGGGCAAGAGGAGCAGTTCTTC
NA	TRBV15	TRBJ2-1	NA	CATSRVVPRNEQFF	TGTGCCACCAGCAGAGTGGTTCCCAGAAATGAGCAGTTCTTC
once	TRBV19	TRBJ2-5	NA	CASKLGQGYEETQYF	TGTGCTAGTAAGCTTGGGCAGGGGTATGAAGAGACCCAGTACTTC
NA	TRBV30	TRBJ1-1	NA	CAWSTERFTEAFF	TGTGCCTGGAGTACCGAGCGGTTCACTGAAGCTTTCTTT
NA	TRBV18	TRBJ1-2	NA	CASSPRDTTADGYTF	TGTGCCAGCTCACCCCGGGACACAACTGCGGATGGCTACACCTTC
NA	TRBV5-1	TRBJ2-3	TRBD2	CASGPGLASTDTQYF	TGCGCCAGCGGCCCGGGACTAGCTAGCACAGATACGCAGTATTTT
NA	TRBV25-1	TRBJ1-1	NA	CASSGADMNTEAFF	TGTGCCAGCAGTGGAGCCGACATGAACACTGAAGCTTTCTTT
NA	TRBV7-8	TRBJ2-2	TRBD1	CASSPGQGSNTGELFF	TGTGCCAGCAGCCCAGGACAGGGGAGTAACACCGGGGAGCTGTTTTTT
once	TRBV9	TRBJ2-2	TRBD1	CASSGNRDRAQPGTGELFF	TGTGCCAGCAGCGGGAACCGGGACAGGGCCCAACCGGGAACCGGGGAGCTGTTTTTT
NA	TRBV4-2	TRBJ1-1	NA	CASSQDVGRGAFF	TGTGCCAGCAGCCAAGATGTCGGGCGGGGAGCTTTCTTT
NA	TRBV28	TRBJ2-2	TRBD1	CASSLPGQGNTGELFF	TGTGCCAGCAGTTTACCGGGACAGGGGAACACCGGGGAGCTGTTTTTT
NA	TRBV6-6	TRBJ1-1	NA	CASRIDTNTEAFF	TGTGCCAGTCGGATCGACACCAACACTGAAGCTTTCTTT